The 29 T cell receptor beta chains below come from one sample, sequenced in a study of T cells after yellow fever vaccination. Via MiXCR, TCRdb re-called the 5' RACE reads, giving one row per CDR3 protein. Of about 220,000 distinct CDR3 sequences in the sample, less than 7.5% were seen once. The material sequenced was CD4+ T cells sorted from PBMCs, taken on the day of the yellow fever booster vaccination. The source of these receptors is a man aged 30-40 years who received the YFV17D yellow fever vaccine.

This clonotype was detected only a few times. The chain combines TRBV2 with TRBJ2-1, with 10 bases lining up with TRBD2. The V gene end was trimmed by 7 bases and the J gene end by 2 bases; junction bases not matched to a gene: 5. The germline V gene encodes CDR1 SNHLY and CDR2 FYNNEI. This CDR3 is built from 15 residues. CDR3 amino acids: CASNPSGRTYNEQFF. In DNA, the CDR3 is TGTGCCAGCAATCCTAGCGGGAGAACCTACAATGAGCAGTTCTTC. The whole variable domain, remainder taken from reference TRBV2 and TRBJ2-1, is EPEVTQTPSHQVTQMGQEVILRCVPISNHLYFYWYRQILGQKVEFLVSFYNNEISEKSEIFDDQFSVERPDGSNFTLKIRSTKLEDSAMYFCASNPSGRTYNEQFFGPGTRLTVL.

This clonotype occurred many times. The V and J genes are TRBV28 and TRBJ1-1; 7 nucleotides match TRBD1. The CDR3 is 14 residues long. Germline CDR1 reads MDHEN; CDR2 reads SYDVKM. Germline trimming cut 6 bases from V and 5 bases from J; bases unmatched to any gene: 9. The CDR3 coding sequence is TGTGCCAGCAGCCCGGGACAGCCGAAAACTGAAGCTTTCTTT. This gives the protein CASSPGQPKTEAFF. Full variable domain (outside the CDR3, taken from reference TRBV28 and TRBJ1-1): DVKVTQSSRYLVKRTGEKVFLECVQDMDHENMFWYRQDPGLGLRLIYFSYDVKMKEKGDIPEGYSVSREKKERFSLILESASTNQTSMYLCASSPGQPKTEAFFGQGTRLTVV.

The chain links TRBV10-3 to TRBJ2-7; D is possibly TRBD2 (6 bases). Per germline, CDR1 ENHRY and CDR2 SYGVKD. The CDR3 extends over 12 amino acids. CDR3 DNA sequence: TGTGTCATACGACTAGAAGACTACGAGCAGTACTTC. It codes for CVIRLEDYEQYF.

V usage is TRBV7-2 and J usage is TRBJ2-1; 8 bases fit TRBD2. Germline CDR1 and CDR2: SGHTA and FQGNSA. The CDR3 contains 16 residues. The V segment lost 1 base and the J segment 6 bases; nucleotides outside the gene matches: 8. CDR3 loop: CASSLGSAGGGNEQFF. In DNA form, the CDR3 reads TGTGCCAGCAGCTTAGGTTCCGCCGGGGGGGGCAATGAGCAGTTCTTC.

V is TRBV19 and J is TRBJ1-1; unclear D gene. V lost 5 bases to trimming and J lost 0 bases, with 7 bases between them. In germline, CDR1 is LNHDA, CDR2 SQIVND (reference sequence). This CDR3 comprises 13 residues. CDR3 DNA sequence: TGTGCCAGTAGTCCATACATGAACACTGAAGCTTTCTTT. Translating it yields CASSPYMNTEAFF.

This clonotype has at least ten counts. The chain is built from TRBV9 and TRBJ2-2; D possibly corresponds to TRBD1 (5 bases). Trimming shortened V by 0 bases and J by 3 bases, and 12 bases separated the two germline ends. Germline CDR1 reads SGDLS; CDR2 reads YYNGEE. The CDR3 contains 16 residues. CDR3 region: CASSVVPGQDTGELFF. The CDR3 DNA follows: TGTGCCAGCAGCGTAGTGCCAGGGCAGGACACCGGGGAGCTGTTTTTT.

The rearrangement links TRBV20-1 to TRBJ2-5; D ambiguous. V lost 5 bases and J 5 bases, leaving 15 bases between the germline ends. There are 13 residues in the CDR3. CDR1 is DFQATT and CDR2 is SNEGSKA in the germline V gene (reference sequence). The CDR3 region has the DNA TGCAGTGCTCCCGTTCTGCATGGGGAGACCCAGTACTTC. This gives the protein CSAPVLHGETQYF.

In this sample, this clonotype turned up a few times. This chain connects TRBV10-1 to TRBJ1-1; D is possibly TRBD1 (5 bases). Germline values: CDR1 WNHNN, CDR2 SYGVQD (reference sequence). Trimming shortened V by 3 bases and J by 1 base, and 6 bases separated the two germline ends. The CDR3 contains 13 residues. The CDR3 loop is CASSEQANTEAFF. CDR3 nucleotides: TGCGCCAGCAGTGAACAGGCGAACACTGAAGCTTTCTTT.

The rearrangement uses TRBV3-1 and TRBJ1-1, with no clear D. The germline gives CDR1 LGHDT, CDR2 YNNKEL (reference sequence). The CDR3 loop spans 17 amino acids. Trimming removed 1 base from V and 4 bases from J, with 19 bases in between. In nucleotides, the CDR3 is TGTGCCAGCAGCCAAGCTCCTATCTTAAGGCGGGGCACTGAAGCTTTCTTT. Translation gives CASSQAPILRRGTEAFF.

The chain combines TRBV18 with TRBJ2-1; TRBD2 matches at 10 bases. The CDR3 runs 17 residues. Germline loops: CDR1 KGHSH, CDR2 LQKENI. After removal of 4 bases from V and 4 bases from J, the junction contained 10 bases not matched to a gene. The CDR3 is CASSLSLAGARYNEQFF. CDR3 nucleotides: TGTGCCAGCTCACTGAGTCTAGCGGGAGCCCGATACAATGAGCAGTTCTTC.

This clonotype was found a few times. The J gene is TRBJ1-1, the V gene TRBV7-9; D is uncertain. V shed 3 bases and J shed 3 bases, with 8 bases lying between them. Germline loops: CDR1 SEHNR, CDR2 FQNEAQ (reference sequence). The CDR3 is 13 amino acids. The CDR3 nucleotides are TGTGCCAGCAGCTTTCAGCAGGACACTGAAGCTTTCTTT. Encoded protein: CASSFQQDTEAFF.

V and J are TRBV7-2 and TRBJ1-1; 9 nucleotides line up with TRBD1. Germline assignment: CDR1 SGHTA and CDR2 FQGNSA. Trimming at V came to 4 bases and at J to 4 bases, leaving 10 bases not matched to a gene. The length of the CDR3 is 16 residues. CDR3 sequence (DNA): TGTGCCAGCAGCTCTCGGGACAGGGTATTCTCCACTGAAGCTTTCTTT. Amino acids: CASSSRDRVFSTEAFF. Together with reference TRBV7-2 and TRBJ1-1, the CDR3 gives the full variable domain: GAGVSQSPSNKVTEKGKDVELRCDPISGHTALYWYRQSLGQGLEFLIYFQGNSAPDKSGLPSDRFSAERTGGSVSTLTIQRTQQEDSAVYLCASSSRDRVFSTEAFFGQGTRLTVV.

In its sample, this clonotype was seen a few times. The chain is built from TRBV20-1 and TRBJ1-6; 8 nucleotides match TRBD1. V trimming: 5 bases; J trimming: 7 bases; junction bases outside the gene matches: 7. CDR3 length: 14 amino acids. Germline-derived CDR1 and CDR2 are DFQATT and SNEGSKA (reference sequence). The CDR3: CSALPGGRNSPLHF. The CDR3 DNA reads as TGCAGTGCTCTCCCAGGGGGCAGGAATTCACCCCTCCACTTT.

V is TRBV7-9 and J is TRBJ2-5, with D possibly matching TRBD2 (5 bases). This CDR3 is built from 11 residues. The V gene's germline CDR1 is SEHNR and CDR2 FQNEAQ (reference sequence). Trimming cost V 8 bases and J 5 bases, with 9 bases left between them. The CDR3 nucleotides read TGTGCCAGCCAGAGGGTTGAGACCCAGTACTTC. Translation gives CASQRVETQYF.

There are a few counts of this clonotype. The rearrangement joins TRBV7-2 to TRBJ2-7, with TRBD2 as a possible D gene (6 bases). The CDR3 runs to 16 residues. Per the germline V gene, CDR1 is SGHTA and CDR2 is FQGNSA. V lost 1 base, J lost 3 bases, and 16 bases lay in between. CDR3 DNA sequence: TGTGCCAGCAGCTTAGGAGTCGGGAGCGGAAGCTACGAGCAGTACTTC. This sequence encodes CASSLGVGSGSYEQYF.

In its sample, this clonotype was seen many times. The chain employs TRBV7-2 and TRBJ2-7, with D possibly matching TRBD1 (5 bases). Germline V gives CDR1 SGHTA, CDR2 FQGNSA. The CDR3 is 14 amino acids. V was trimmed by 0 bases and J by 2 bases, leaving 8 bases between them. CDR3 sequence reads: CASSLAQGPYEQYF. CDR3 sequence (DNA): TGTGCCAGCAGCTTAGCTCAGGGCCCCTACGAGCAGTACTTC.

Only a few counts were recorded for this clonotype. The chain uses TRBV5-5 and TRBJ2-5; no clear D. CDR1 and CDR2 (germline): SGHKS, YYEKEE (reference sequence). V was shortened by 3 bases and J by 5 bases, with 11 bases between the two germline ends. CDR3 length: 13 amino acids. Here the CDR3 DNA reads TGTGCCAGCAGCTACCGGCACGGGGAGACCCAGTACTTC. Protein sequence: CASSYRHGETQYF.

This clonotype was seen a handful of times. V gene TRBV4-3 combines with J gene TRBJ2-2; 7 bases map to TRBD2. The CDR3 covers 17 residues. Trimming took 2 bases from V and 4 from J; bases not matched to a gene: 10. The germline V gene encodes CDR1 LGHNA and CDR2 YSLEER. The CDR3 spells CASSQPRAGVPTGELFF. The CDR3 nucleotides read TGCGCCAGCAGCCAACCGCGGGCGGGAGTGCCCACCGGGGAGCTGTTTTTT.

The chain uses TRBV5-1 and TRBJ2-1, with 8 bases lining up with TRBD2. Germline CDR1 reads SGHRS; CDR2 reads YFSETQ. The CDR3 has 17 residues. V trimming: 6 bases; J trimming: 0 bases; junction bases outside the gene matches: 11. CDR3 nucleotides: TGCGCCAGCACCGGTAGGACTAGCCAGAGCTCCTACAATGAGCAGTTCTTC. Its protein product is CASTGRTSQSSYNEQFF.

This clonotype was seen a handful of times. The chain couples TRBV6-5 to TRBJ2-5; D is possibly TRBD1 or TRBD2 (6 bases each). Germline CDR1 MNHEY, CDR2 SVGAGI. The length of the CDR3 is 17 residues. Trimming removed 1 base at V and 3 bases at J, with 18 bases between. The CDR3 loop is CASSYWGSGAPEETQYF. CDR3 DNA sequence: TGTGCCAGCAGTTACTGGGGATCGGGGGCGCCGGAAGAGACCCAGTACTTC.

The V gene is TRBV12-3 or TRBV12-4, the J gene TRBJ1-1; D uncertain. The CDR3 extends over 11 amino acids. V lost 6 bases and J lost 1, with 3 bases in between. The CDR3 here is CASRGNTEAFF. The CDR3 DNA reads as TGTGCCAGCAGGGGGAACACTGAAGCTTTCTTT.

The chain recombines TRBV7-6 with TRBJ2-1; a weak D match, TRBD2 (5 bases). Germline CDR1 is SGHVS and CDR2 is FNYEAQ. V was clipped by 0 bases and J by 0 bases, with 12 bases between them. The CDR3 has 17 amino acids. The DNA for the CDR3 is TGTGCCAGCAGCTTAGCGCATCGAACTAGCTCCTACAATGAGCAGTTCTTC. It translates to CASSLAHRTSSYNEQFF. Drawing the rest from reference TRBV7-6 and TRBJ2-1, the complete variable domain is GAGVSQSPRYKVTKRGQDVALRCDPISGHVSLYWYRQALGQGPEFLTYFNYEAQQDKSGLPNDRFSAERPEGSISTLTIQRTEQRDSAMYRCASSLAHRTSSYNEQFFGPGTRLTVL.

This chain connects TRBV5-1 to TRBJ2-7; no clear D. Trimming took 0 bases from V and 3 from J, leaving 7 bases between them. CDR1 is SGHRS, CDR2 YFSETQ, per germline. The CDR3 is 13 amino acids. The CDR3 DNA reads as TGCGCCAGCAGCTTGGGTTACAACTACGAGCAGTACTTC. This sequence encodes CASSLGYNYEQYF. Complete variable domain (other parts from reference TRBV5-1 and TRBJ2-7): KAGVTQTPRYLIKTRGQQVTLSCSPISGHRSVSWYQQTPGQGLQFLFEYFSETQRNKGNFPGRFSGRQFSNSRSEMNVSTLELGDSALYLCASSLGYNYEQYFGPGTRLTVT.

As concerns this clonotype: Possible read error: a much larger clone is one base away. The V call is TRBV7-6, the J call TRBJ2-4, with 10 bases matching TRBD2. In germline, CDR1 is SGHVS, CDR2 FNYEAQ. CDR3 length equals 14 residues. J was trimmed by 6 bases and V by 5 bases; bases with no gene match: 4. The CDR3 nucleotides are TGTGCCAGCAGCCCCGGGACTAGCGCAAACATTCAGTACTTC. This codes for CASSPGTSANIQYF.

This chain uses TRBV3-1 with TRBJ1-2; 7 bases fit TRBD1. With 6 bases clipped from V and 8 bases from J, the junction kept 9 bases outside the gene matches. Per the germline V gene, CDR1 is LGHDT and CDR2 is YNNKEL (reference sequence). The CDR3 has 13 residues. CDR3 sequence: CASRPRQGGGYTF. CDR3 DNA: TGTGCCAGCAGACCTCGACAGGGAGGAGGCTACACCTTC.

With regard to this clonotype: This sequence may be a read error, since a much larger clone differs from it by one base. J is TRBJ2-3 and V is TRBV4-2; D is possibly TRBD1 (5 bases). Germline V CDR1 and CDR2: LGHNA, YNFKEQ. The CDR3 is made up of 15 amino acids. The CDR3 here is CASSQAPGKGDTHYF. The DNA for the CDR3 is TGTGCCAGCAGCCAAGCCCCGGGTAAAGGGGATACGCACTATTTT.

The rearrangement links TRBV4-3 to TRBJ2-2; 11 bases fit TRBD2. V lost 3 bases to trimming and J lost 4 bases; unmatched junction nucleotides: 13. The CDR3 loop spans 19 amino acids. Germline assignment: CDR1 LGHNA and CDR2 YSLEER. CDR3 protein: CASSHRSASGRSSTGELFF. CDR3 coding DNA: TGCGCCAGCAGCCATCGCAGTGCTAGCGGGAGGAGTAGCACCGGGGAGCTGTTTTTT.

This clonotype has just a few counts. The chain links TRBV20-1 to TRBJ2-1, with 8 bases matching TRBD2. In germline, CDR1 is DFQATT, CDR2 SNEGSKA (reference sequence). This CDR3 spans 15 amino acids. The trim removed 3 bases at V and 0 bases at J, leaving 4 bases unmatched. CDR3 coding DNA: TGCAGTGCTAGGGCACTAGCGGACTCCTACAATGAGCAGTTCTTC. Translated, it gives CSARALADSYNEQFF.

The J gene is TRBJ2-5, the V gene TRBV6-1, with a tentative D call TRBD2 (5 bases). V dropped 6 bases and J dropped 2 bases, with 19 bases sitting between them. Germline CDR1 reads MNHNS; CDR2 reads SASEGT. This CDR3 is 16 amino acids long. The CDR3 region is CASSPLGEPGQETQYF. As DNA, the CDR3 is TGTGCCAGCAGCCCACTAGGCGAACCGGGTCAAGAGACCCAGTACTTC.